The source of this TCR beta chain is a study of metastatic and nonmetastatic thyroid tumors. Study details: Patients with malignant and benign thyroid disease provided blood and tumor or nodule tissue, whose repertoires were compared. Study results and limitations: TCR beta diversity was reportedly significantly higher in malignant thyroid tumors than benign nodules, in blood and tumor.

The entire patient cohort was treatment-naive prior to thyroid surgery. This clone has a count of ten or more. As yet, its antigen is unknown. TCRdb re-clonotyped the PCR reads via MiXCR. The data hold 26,000 or so clones, with roughly 17% observed a single time. V lost 4 bases, J lost 6 bases, and 16 bases lay in between. Germline V gene lookup returns CDR1 SEHNR and CDR2 FQNEAQ (reference sequence). There are 15 residues in the CDR3. The clonotype comes from a female donor with papillary thyroid cancer or a benign thyroid nodule (not recorded which). Some clones in this sample may be carry-over from other donors' samples. The sample taken for sequencing was blood. V usage is TRBV7-9 and J usage is TRBJ2-1; TRBD2 might be the D (6 bases). The CDR3: CASSSTAGFTNEQFF. The DNA of the CDR3 is TGTGCCAGCAGCTCCACGGCGGGATTCACCAATGAGCAGTTCTTC.